The rows below give T cell receptor beta chains drawn from one sample of a study of spatial heterogeneity in lung cancer. A single record per CDR3 protein comes from TCRdb applying MiXCR to the 5' RACE reads. The table records 20,000 to 25,000 distinct CDR3 sequences, approximately 15% of them present only once. This sample comprised lung tumor tissue, obtained at surgery. All receptors derive from a female donor with early-stage non-small cell lung cancer. The CDR3 runs from the conserved cysteine through the conserved F or W. Rows may omit the clone size; those that give it use once, few, many or a size class.

CDR3aa | j_gene | abundance | v_gene
CASSLEQANTEAFF | TRBJ1-1 | NA | TRBV5-1
CSASLAGGSSYEQYF | TRBJ2-7 | few | TRBV20-1
CASSPRGTDTQYF | TRBJ2-3 | few | TRBV7-3
CASSQPSPGTPGTYEQYF | TRBJ2-7 | few | TRBV4-1
CSVGTDTQYF | TRBJ2-3 | many | TRBV29-1
CASSLSSGTYNEQFF | TRBJ2-1 | few | TRBV5-1
CASSLRGSGRPIGEQFF | TRBJ2-1 | NA | TRBV19
CASSSPQGDRTHEQYF | TRBJ2-7 | many | TRBV5-1
CASSTPSGSTDTQYF | TRBJ2-3 | NA | TRBV5-4
CSVGLYTGELFF | TRBJ2-2 | medium-sized | TRBV29-1
CASSLEGSGRELFF | TRBJ2-2 | NA | TRBV12-3/TRBV12-4
CASSRSSYEQYF | TRBJ2-7 | once | TRBV18
CASSLGGGFSYNEQFF | TRBJ2-1 | NA | TRBV5-4
CASSLGDRRTGELFF | TRBJ2-2 | many | TRBV7-3
CASSPRTGRLREQYF | TRBJ2-7 | NA | TRBV7-9
CATSRDLSGAYEQYF | TRBJ2-7 | few | TRBV15
CASSSLGLSSGANVLTF | TRBJ2-6 | NA | TRBV28
CASIAGTSDEQYF | TRBJ2-7 | few | TRBV6-1
CASSLYAGNEQFF | TRBJ2-1 | NA | TRBV5-1
CASSFLRTGYSYEQYF | TRBJ2-7 | many | TRBV28
CASSLGGRDGAYEQYF | TRBJ2-7 | few | TRBV5-1
CASRAREVDTQYF | TRBJ2-3 | NA | TRBV4-1
CASSPRTGRSHNEQFF | TRBJ2-1 | few | TRBV7-8
CAISGRGPRRPYEQYF | TRBJ2-7 | NA | TRBV10-3
CSVEEMGDEQYF | TRBJ2-7 | NA | TRBV29-1
CASSSQRENEQYF | TRBJ2-7 | few | TRBV7-8
CAISERGEGRGEQYF | TRBJ2-7 | NA | TRBV10-3
CSARKGQGDHEQYF | TRBJ2-7 | NA | TRBV29-1
CATSPGQGGETQYF | TRBJ2-5 | few | TRBV15
CASSPGRDRGRRGSYNEQFF | TRBJ2-1 | NA | TRBV4-2
CASSLAGTGNEQFF | TRBJ2-1 | NA | TRBV27
CASSLGQGKSYNEQFF | TRBJ2-1 | few | TRBV12-3/TRBV12-4
CASSVGDGSRSTDTQYF | TRBJ2-3 | many | TRBV2
CASSLPDSYEQYF | TRBJ2-7 | few | TRBV5-1
CASSPSGTWGEKLFF | TRBJ1-4 | few | TRBV27
CASSQYLRDYPSTDTQYF | TRBJ2-3 | many | TRBV4-1
CASSQVRGETQYF | TRBJ2-5 | many | TRBV3-1
CASSLALTLSGQTQYF | TRBJ2-5 | few | TRBV7-2
CASGQNTYNEQFF | TRBJ2-1 | many | TRBV7-9
CASSWSTDTQYF | TRBJ2-3 | many | TRBV28
CASSGGTSGTSRGELFF | TRBJ2-2 | many | TRBV5-5